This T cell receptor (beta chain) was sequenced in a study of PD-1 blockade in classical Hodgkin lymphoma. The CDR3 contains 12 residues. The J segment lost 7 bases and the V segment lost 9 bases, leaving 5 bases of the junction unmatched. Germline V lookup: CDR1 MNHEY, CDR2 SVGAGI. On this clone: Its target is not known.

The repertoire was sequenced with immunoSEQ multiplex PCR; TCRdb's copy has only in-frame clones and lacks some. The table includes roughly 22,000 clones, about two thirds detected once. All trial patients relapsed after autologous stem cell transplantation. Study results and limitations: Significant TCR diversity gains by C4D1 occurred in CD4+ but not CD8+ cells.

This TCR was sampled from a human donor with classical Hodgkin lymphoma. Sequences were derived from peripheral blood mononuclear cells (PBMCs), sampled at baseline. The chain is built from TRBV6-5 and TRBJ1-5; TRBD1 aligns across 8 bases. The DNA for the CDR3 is TGTGCCAGTACAGGGGGAAGACAGCCCCAGCATTTT. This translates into CASTGGRQPQHF.